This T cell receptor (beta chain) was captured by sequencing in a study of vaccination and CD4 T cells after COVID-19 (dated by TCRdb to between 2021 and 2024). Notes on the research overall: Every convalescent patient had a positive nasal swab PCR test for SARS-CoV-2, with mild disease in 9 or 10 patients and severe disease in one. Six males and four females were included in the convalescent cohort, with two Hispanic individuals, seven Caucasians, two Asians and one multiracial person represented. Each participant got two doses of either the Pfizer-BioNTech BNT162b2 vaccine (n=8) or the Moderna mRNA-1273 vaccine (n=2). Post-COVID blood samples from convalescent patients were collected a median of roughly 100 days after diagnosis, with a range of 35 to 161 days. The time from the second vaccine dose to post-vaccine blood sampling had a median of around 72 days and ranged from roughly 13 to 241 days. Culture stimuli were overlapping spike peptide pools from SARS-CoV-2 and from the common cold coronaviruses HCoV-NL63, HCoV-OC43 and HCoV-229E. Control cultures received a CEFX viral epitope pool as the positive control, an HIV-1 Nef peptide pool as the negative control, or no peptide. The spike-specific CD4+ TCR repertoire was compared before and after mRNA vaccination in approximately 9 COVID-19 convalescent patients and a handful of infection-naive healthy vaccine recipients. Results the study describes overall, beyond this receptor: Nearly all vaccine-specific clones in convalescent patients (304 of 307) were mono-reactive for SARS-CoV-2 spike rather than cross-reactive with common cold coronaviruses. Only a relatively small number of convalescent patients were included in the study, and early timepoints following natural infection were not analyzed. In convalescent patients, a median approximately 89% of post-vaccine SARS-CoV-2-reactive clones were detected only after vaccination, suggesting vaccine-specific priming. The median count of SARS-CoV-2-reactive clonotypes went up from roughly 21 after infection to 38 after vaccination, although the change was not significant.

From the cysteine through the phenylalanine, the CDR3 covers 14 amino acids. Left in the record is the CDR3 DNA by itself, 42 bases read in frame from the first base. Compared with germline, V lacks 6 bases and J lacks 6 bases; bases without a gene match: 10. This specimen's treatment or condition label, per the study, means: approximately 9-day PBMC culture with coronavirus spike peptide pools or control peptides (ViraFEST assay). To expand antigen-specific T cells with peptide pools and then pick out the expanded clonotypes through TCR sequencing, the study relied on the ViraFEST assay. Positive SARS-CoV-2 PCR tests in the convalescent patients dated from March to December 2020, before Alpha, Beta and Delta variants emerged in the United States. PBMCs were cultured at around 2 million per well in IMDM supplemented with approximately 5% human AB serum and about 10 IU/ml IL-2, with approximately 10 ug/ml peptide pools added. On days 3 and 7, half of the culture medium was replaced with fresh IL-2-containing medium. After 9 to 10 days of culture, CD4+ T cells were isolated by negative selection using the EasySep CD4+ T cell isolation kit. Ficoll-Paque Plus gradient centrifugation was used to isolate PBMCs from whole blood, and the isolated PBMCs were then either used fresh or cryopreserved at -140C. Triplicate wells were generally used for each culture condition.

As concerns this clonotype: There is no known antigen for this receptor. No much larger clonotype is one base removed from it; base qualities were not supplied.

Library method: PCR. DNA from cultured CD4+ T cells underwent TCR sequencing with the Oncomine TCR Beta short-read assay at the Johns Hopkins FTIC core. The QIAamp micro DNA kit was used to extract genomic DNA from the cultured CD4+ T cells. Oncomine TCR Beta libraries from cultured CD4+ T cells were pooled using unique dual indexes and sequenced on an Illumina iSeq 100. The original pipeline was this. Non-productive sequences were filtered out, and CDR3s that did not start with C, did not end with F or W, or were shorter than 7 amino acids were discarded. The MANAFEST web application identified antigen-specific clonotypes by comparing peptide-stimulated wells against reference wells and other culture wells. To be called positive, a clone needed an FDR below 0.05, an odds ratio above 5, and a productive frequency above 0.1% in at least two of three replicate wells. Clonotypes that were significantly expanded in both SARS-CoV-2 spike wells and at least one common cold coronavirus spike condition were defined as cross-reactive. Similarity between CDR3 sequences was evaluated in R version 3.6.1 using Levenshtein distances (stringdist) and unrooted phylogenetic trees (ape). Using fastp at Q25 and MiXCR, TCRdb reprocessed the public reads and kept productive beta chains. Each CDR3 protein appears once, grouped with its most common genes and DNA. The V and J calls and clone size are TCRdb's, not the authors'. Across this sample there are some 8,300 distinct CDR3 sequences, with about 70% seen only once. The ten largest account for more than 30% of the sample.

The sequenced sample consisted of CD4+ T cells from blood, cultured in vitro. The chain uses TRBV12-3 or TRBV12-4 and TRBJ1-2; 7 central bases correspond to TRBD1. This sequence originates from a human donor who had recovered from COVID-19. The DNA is TGTGCCAGCAGCTGGGGACAGCGGAGGAATGGCTACACCTTC. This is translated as CASSWGQRRNGYTF.